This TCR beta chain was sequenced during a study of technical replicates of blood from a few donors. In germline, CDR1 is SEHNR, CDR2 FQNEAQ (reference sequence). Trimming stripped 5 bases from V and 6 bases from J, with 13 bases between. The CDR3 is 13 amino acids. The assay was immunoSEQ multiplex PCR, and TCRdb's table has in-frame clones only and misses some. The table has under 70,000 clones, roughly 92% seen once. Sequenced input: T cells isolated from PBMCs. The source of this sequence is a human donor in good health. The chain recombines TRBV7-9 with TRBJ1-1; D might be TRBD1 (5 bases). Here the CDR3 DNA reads TGTGCCAGCAGCCCCGGTGGGGGGGCTGAAGCTTTCTTT. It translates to CASSPGGGAEAFF.